A single sample is the source of the 15 T cell receptor beta chains below, sequenced in a study of OX40 agonist ivuxolimab in advanced cancers. Produced via immunoSEQ multiplex PCR; TCRdb's table is partial and in-frame only. The sample carries tens of thousands of clones, around 93% recorded once. Sequencing was performed on CD4+ or CD8+ T cells sorted from blood, taken in a trial of the OX40 agonist ivuxolimab. The receptors shown here come from an adult with an advanced solid tumor such as melanoma, head and neck, liver or kidney cancer.

CDR3 nucleotide sequence: TGTGCCAGCAGCCCAGACCCGGGTATTTACGAGCAGTACTTC. This gives the protein CASSPDPGIYEQYF. The chain uses TRBV6-5 and TRBJ2-7, with D unclear. Trimming took off 6 bases at V and 4 bases at J, with 16 bases between the two ends. Germline loops: CDR1 MNHEY, CDR2 SVGAGI. The CDR3 covers 14 residues.

The count of this clone is one. The chain couples TRBV27 to TRBJ2-7; 13 bases are a match to TRBD2. The CDR3 consists of 15 residues. V trimming: 4 bases; J trimming: 0 bases; junction bases outside the gene matches: 0. Germline V gene lookup returns CDR1 MNHEY and CDR2 SMNVEV (reference sequence). The CDR3 DNA reads TGTGCCAGCAGTTGGACTAGCGGGAGCTCCTACGAGCAGTACTTC. Protein product: CASSWTSGSSYEQYF.

The CDR3 DNA sequence: TGTGCCAGCAGCTTAACCCCTCGGTTAGCTCTGTTCTTC. It yields the protein CASSLTPRLALFF. The rearrangement links TRBV7-3 to TRBJ2-1; D is unclear. The CDR3 is made up of 13 amino acids. Germline CDR1 SGHTA, CDR2 FQGTGA. The V end lost 0 bases, the J end lost 15 bases, and 15 bases lay between the germline ends.

This clone was detected a few times. The CDR3 nucleotides are TGCGCCAGCAGCCAGGGGCGGGTGGGGATGTACTATGGCTACACCTTC. This gives the protein CASSQGRVGMYYGYTF. The rearrangement uses TRBV4-1 and TRBJ1-2, with D perhaps matching TRBD1 (5 bases). CDR1 and CDR2 (germline): MGHRA, YSYEKL. The length of the CDR3 is 16 residues. Trimming left V 3 bases short and J 3 bases short, with 17 bases between.

The rearrangement joins TRBV15 to TRBJ2-7; D possibly matches TRBD1 or TRBD2 (5 bases each). CDR3 length equals 12 residues. Germline V gene sequence: CDR1 LNHNV, CDR2 YYDKDF (reference sequence). Trimming left V 5 bases short and J 6 bases short, with 11 bases between. The CDR3 bases are TGTGCCACCAGCTACGGGGCCTCCGAGCAGTACTTC. Its protein is CATSYGASEQYF. The complete variable domain, with remaining parts taken from reference TRBV15 and TRBJ2-7, reads DAMVIQNPRYQVTQFGKPVTLSCSQTLNHNVMYWYQQKSSQAPKLLFHYYDKDFNNEADTPDNFQSRRPNTSFCFLDIRSPGLGDTAMYLCATSYGASEQYFGPGTRLTVT.

The CDR3 region has the DNA TGTGCCAGCAGCTTAGGTCAGGGGCCGCTCGAGCAGTACTTC. It yields the protein CASSLGQGPLEQYF. This sequence joins TRBV7-6 and TRBJ2-7; D possibly corresponds to TRBD1 (6 bases). Trimming took 1 base from V and 6 from J, leaving 13 bases between them. The CDR3 contains 14 residues. Germline CDR1 is SGHVS and CDR2 is FNYEAQ. Together with reference TRBV7-6 and TRBJ2-7, the CDR3 gives the full variable domain: GAGVSQSPRYKVTKRGQDVALRCDPISGHVSLYWYRQALGQGPEFLTYFNYEAQQDKSGLPNDRFSAERPEGSISTLTIQRTEQRDSAMYRCASSLGQGPLEQYFGPGTRLTVT.

This sequence joins TRBV29-1 and TRBJ2-1; D may correspond to TRBD1 or TRBD2 (5 bases each). Looked up from germline, CDR1 is SQVTM and CDR2 is ANQGSEA. The CDR3 has 13 amino acids. The V gene lost 2 bases and the J gene lost 9 bases, with 14 bases spanning the gap. CDR3 in amino acids: CSVERGVDLEQFF. The CDR3 DNA is TGCAGCGTTGAACGGGGCGTAGATCTTGAGCAGTTCTTC.

The J gene is TRBJ2-1, the V gene TRBV7-8, with a weak D call TRBD2 (6 bases). The CDR3 sequence is 17 residues long. Germline V gene sequence: CDR1 SGHVS, CDR2 FQNEAQ. V shed 0 bases and J shed 4 bases, with 16 bases lying between them. The CDR3 here is CASSLAGMREGYNEQFF. The CDR3 DNA sequence: TGTGCCAGCAGCTTAGCGGGGATGCGGGAAGGTTACAATGAGCAGTTCTTC.

The CDR3 bases are TGTGCCAGCAGTGCCGGACAGGGGGCTTACGAGCAGTACTTC. As protein: CASSAGQGAYEQYF. The rearrangement uses TRBV6-1 and TRBJ2-7; 11 bases align to TRBD1. Germline V lookup: CDR1 MNHNS, CDR2 SASEGT. V was pared by 4 bases and J by 4 bases, with 3 bases of the junction left unmatched. The CDR3 runs 14 residues.

This rearrangement joins TRBV7-9 to TRBJ1-2; D perhaps matches TRBD1 (5 bases). Germline CDR1 and CDR2: SEHNR and FQNEAQ (reference sequence). Trimming removed 3 bases from V and 2 bases from J, with 13 bases in between. The CDR3 covers 15 residues. This CDR3 reads CASSFGGRPNYGYTF. For the CDR3, the DNA is TGTGCCAGCAGCTTTGGGGGGAGGCCAAACTATGGCTACACCTTC.

The gene calls are TRBV7-9 and TRBJ2-7; 8 bases are shared with TRBD1. Germline V CDR1 and CDR2: SEHNR, FQNEAQ (reference sequence). This CDR3 is 17 amino acids long. The ends lost 5 bases at V and 6 bases at J; junction bases unmatched: 18. The CDR3: CASSLGDRGHKGVEQYF. CDR3 DNA sequence: TGTGCCAGCAGCCTAGGAGACAGGGGCCACAAGGGGGTCGAGCAGTACTTC.

This clone was observed a few times. The V gene is TRBV10-3, the J gene TRBJ2-7, with TRBD1 identical over 7 bases. This CDR3 has 16 residues. Per germline, CDR1 ENHRY and CDR2 SYGVKD. V was clipped by 3 bases and J by 6 bases; unmatched bases: 14. CDR3 in DNA: TGTGCCATCAGTGATTTGGGACAGAGCGACCGCGGCGAGCAGTACTTC. Protein sequence: CAISDLGQSDRGEQYF.

The chain joins TRBV7-6 to TRBJ2-7; the D gene is possibly TRBD2 (6 bases). The V gene lost 5 bases and the J gene lost 2 bases, with 13 bases spanning the gap. Germline loops: CDR1 SGHVS, CDR2 FNYEAQ. CDR3 length: 14 amino acids. CDR3 sequence (DNA): TGTGCCAGCAGCCCGGGGGTAGCGGCCTACGAGCAGTACTTC. It specifies CASSPGVAAYEQYF.

The rearrangement joins TRBV27 to TRBJ2-5; TRBD1 is a possible D gene (5 bases). V shed 6 bases and J shed 4 bases, with 12 bases lying between them. Germline V gene sequence: CDR1 MNHEY, CDR2 SMNVEV (reference sequence). The CDR3 has 13 amino acids. The CDR3 loop is CASSGRGLETQYF. As DNA, the CDR3 is TGTGCCAGCAGCGGTAGGGGTCTAGAGACCCAGTACTTC.

This chain joins TRBV21-1 and TRBJ2-7. TRBV21-1 is described as a pseudogene. The CDR3 is made up of 9 amino acids. In nucleotides, the CDR3 is TGCCCCTTGGCCTACGAGCAGTACTTC. Amino acid sequence: CPLAYEQYF.